Below, 23 T cell receptor beta chains from the same sample are listed, as sequenced in a study of Ad26.COV2.S vaccination and SARS-CoV-2 variants. The repertoire was sequenced with immunoSEQ multiplex PCR; TCRdb's copy has only in-frame clones and lacks some. This table holds about 480,000 clones, 87% found once. Treatment reported: about 20 received Ad26.COV2.S at low or high dose, single or two shots; a few received placebo; per-sample allocation not given. Day 63 after the first vaccine or placebo injection was the time point for sampling. The sequencing here drew on peripheral blood, taken in a trial of Ad26.COV2.S vaccine versus placebo. Source of these receptors: a person aged 18-65 years who received the Ad26.COV2.S COVID-19 vaccine or a placebo.

This chain uses TRBV6-5 with TRBJ2-6; D gene uncertain. Germline V CDR1 and CDR2: MNHEY, SVGAGI. The CDR3 is 14 amino acids. V was shortened by 5 bases and J by 0 bases, with 5 bases between the two germline ends. CDR3 in DNA: TGTGCCAGCAGTCACCTCTCTGGGGCCAACGTCCTGACTTTC. This codes for CASSHLSGANVLTF.

V gene TRBV9 combines with J gene TRBJ2-2; no clear D gene. The CDR3 spans 15 residues. V was pared by 0 bases and J by 4 bases, with 10 bases between. Germline-derived CDR1 and CDR2 are SGDLS and YYNGEE. The CDR3 here is CASSVDGPFTGELFF. In DNA form, the CDR3 reads TGTGCCAGCAGCGTAGACGGACCTTTCACCGGGGAGCTGTTTTTT.

The rearrangement uses TRBV6-5 and TRBJ2-6, with no clear D. V lost 0 bases and J 2 bases, leaving 5 bases between the germline ends. The CDR3 covers 15 residues. Germline V gene sequence: CDR1 MNHEY, CDR2 SVGAGI. For the CDR3, the DNA is TGTGCCAGCAGTTACTCGACGACTGGGGCCAACGTCCTGACTTTC. This gives the protein CASSYSTTGANVLTF.

The table lists this clone with a count of one. The V and J genes are TRBV19 and TRBJ2-1, with D perhaps matching TRBD2 (6 bases). The V gene lost 4 bases and the J gene lost 6 bases, with 19 bases spanning the gap. In germline, CDR1 is LNHDA, CDR2 SQIVND (reference sequence). The CDR3 covers 16 residues. The CDR3 sequence: CASSTLGGVSSNEQFF. As DNA, the CDR3 is TGTGCCAGTAGTACACTCGGCGGGGTTTCTTCCAATGAGCAGTTCTTC.

The rearrangement uses TRBV7-8 and TRBJ1-1; D unclear. The CDR3 has 14 residues. Per germline, CDR1 SGHVS and CDR2 FQNEAQ. The V end lost 1 base, the J end lost 9 bases, and 15 bases lay between the germline ends. The CDR3 protein is CASSLVRYGGQAFF. The CDR3 DNA is TGTGCCAGCAGCTTAGTGAGGTACGGCGGGCAAGCTTTCTTT. The complete variable domain, with remaining parts taken from reference TRBV7-8 and TRBJ1-1, reads GAGVSQSPRYKVAKRGQDVALRCDPISGHVSLFWYQQALGQGPEFLTYFQNEAQLDKSGLPSDRFFAERPEGSVSTLKIQRTQQEDSAVYLCASSLVRYGGQAFFGQGTRLTVV.

This chain uses TRBV19 with TRBJ2-4; a weak D match, TRBD1 (5 bases). The CDR3 extends over 15 amino acids. Germline CDR1 and CDR2: LNHDA and SQIVND (reference sequence). The V end was cut by 7 bases, the J end by 3 bases, with 16 bases between. CDR3 DNA sequence: TGTGCCAGTAATAACCGAAGGGGATTCAAAAACATTCAGTACTTC. Protein product: CASNNRRGFKNIQYF.

CDR3 nucleotide sequence: TGTGCCAGCAGTTCTGCCGGGAACTACCCCTACGAGCAGTACTTC. Translating it yields CASSSAGNYPYEQYF. The V call is TRBV6-1, the J call TRBJ2-7, with D perhaps matching TRBD2 (5 bases). Germline lookup yields CDR1 MNHNS and CDR2 SASEGT. This CDR3 region has 15 residues. Trimming took 5 bases from V and 2 from J, leaving 16 bases between them.

The rearrangement joins TRBV15 to TRBJ2-3; D is possibly TRBD1 (5 bases). CDR1 and CDR2 from the germline V gene are LNHNV and YYDKDF (reference sequence). The CDR3 length is 16 residues. The germline V and J ends were trimmed by 1 base and 3 bases, with 14 bases remaining between them. The CDR3 sequence is CATSRVRQGGTDTQYF. In nucleotides, the CDR3 is TGTGCCACCAGCAGAGTTCGGCAGGGTGGGACAGATACGCAGTATTTT.

The chain uses TRBV28 and TRBJ1-1, with no clear D. V dropped 5 bases and J dropped 0 bases, with 16 bases sitting between them. The CDR3 is 16 amino acids. The germline V gene has CDR1 MDHEN and CDR2 SYDVKM. In nucleotides, the CDR3 is TGTGCCAGCAGTCCCGGACCCCACTCATTGAACACTGAAGCTTTCTTT. This codes for CASSPGPHSLNTEAFF.

The chain couples TRBV4-3 to TRBJ2-1; the match to TRBD2 covers 12 bases. Per germline, CDR1 LGHNA and CDR2 YSLEER. V was clipped by 0 bases and J by 8 bases; unmatched bases: 11. CDR3 length: 18 amino acids. The CDR3 reads CASSQEGSGLAGYDEQFF. DNA for the CDR3: TGCGCCAGCAGCCAAGAGGGCTCCGGACTAGCGGGATATGATGAGCAGTTCTTC.

V usage is TRBV5-1 and J usage is TRBJ2-3; the match to TRBD1 covers 7 bases. Germline V gives CDR1 SGHRS, CDR2 YFSETQ. The CDR3 extends over 16 amino acids. V trimming: 0 bases; J trimming: 0 bases; junction bases outside the gene matches: 4. As DNA, the CDR3 is TGCGCCAGCAGCTTGGTCCAGGGGGTCAGCACAGATACGCAGTATTTT. Its protein is CASSLVQGVSTDTQYF.

The chain couples TRBV28 to TRBJ2-2; 11 bases match TRBD2. The CDR3 has 19 residues. Trimming removed 4 bases from V and 2 bases from J; junction bases left unmatched: 12. Germline loops: CDR1 MDHEN, CDR2 SYDVKM. The DNA for the CDR3 is TGTGCCAGCAGTTACCCCCTGTCGGGACTAGCGGAAAACACCGGGGAGCTGTTTTTT. This sequence encodes CASSYPLSGLAENTGELFF.

CDR3 DNA sequence: TGTGCCAGTAGTATAGGAGGGACAGGGAGGGCTGAAGCTTTCTTT. Residues: CASSIGGTGRAEAFF. V usage is TRBV19 and J usage is TRBJ1-1; 9 bases are shared with TRBD1. The germline gives CDR1 LNHDA, CDR2 SQIVND (reference sequence). The CDR3 contains 15 residues. With V trimmed by 1 base and J by 6 bases, 6 bases remained unmatched.

V usage is TRBV18 and J usage is TRBJ1-1; 7 bases match TRBD1. V shed 3 bases and J 10 bases; nucleotides not matched to a gene: 8. From germline, CDR1 is KGHSH and CDR2 LQKENI. CDR3 length: 13 amino acids. The CDR3 loop reads CASSPQGGFGAFF. In DNA, the CDR3 is TGTGCCAGCTCACCCCAGGGGGGGTTTGGAGCTTTCTTT.

The chain joins TRBV9 to TRBJ2-2; D is undetermined. The CDR3 is made up of 16 amino acids. CDR1 is SGDLS, CDR2 YYNGEE, per germline. V dropped 2 bases and J dropped 4 bases, with 15 bases sitting between them. For the CDR3, the DNA is TGTGCCAGCAGCGTCGGACCCCACGTGGCCACCGGGGAGCTGTTTTTT. Its protein is CASSVGPHVATGELFF.

This sequence joins TRBV6-6 and TRBJ2-2; D unclear. CDR1 and CDR2 (germline): MNHNY, SVGAGI (reference sequence). Between the trimmed V and J ends, which lost 8 bases and 1 base, there was a span of 8 bases. There are 13 residues in the CDR3. Here the CDR3 DNA reads TGTGCCAGCCAAAAGATGAACACCGGGGAGCTGTTTTTT. Translated: CASQKMNTGELFF.

The chain recombines TRBV6-1 with TRBJ2-5, with 14 bases matching TRBD2. The CDR3 runs 16 residues. Germline V gives CDR1 MNHNS, CDR2 SASEGT. Trimming cost V 4 bases and J 4 bases; bases outside gene matches: 5. The CDR3 DNA sequence: TGTGCCAGCAGTGCGACTAGCGGGAGGGTGGGAGAGACCCAGTACTTC. Residues: CASSATSGRVGETQYF.

This chain connects TRBV28 to TRBJ2-1, with D maybe TRBD2 (6 bases). Trimming took 5 bases from V and 0 from J, leaving 17 bases between them. The CDR3 spans 17 residues. In germline, CDR1 is MDHEN, CDR2 SYDVKM. CDR3 region: CASSTLEGRSSYNEQFF. CDR3 coding DNA: TGTGCCAGCAGTACCTTGGAGGGCCGGAGCTCCTACAATGAGCAGTTCTTC.

This chain links TRBV29-1 with TRBJ2-6; unclear D gene. Germline values: CDR1 SQVTM, CDR2 ANQGSEA. The V end lost 5 bases, the J end lost 0 bases, and 5 bases lay between the germline ends. CDR3 length: 13 residues. The CDR3 spells CSVYTSGANVLTF. For the CDR3, the DNA is TGCAGCGTTTACACCTCTGGGGCCAACGTCCTGACTTTC.

V and J are TRBV5-1 and TRBJ2-5; D is undetermined. The V and J ends lost 2 bases and 1 base respectively, with 12 bases between them. CDR3 length equals 15 residues. Germline V gene lookup returns CDR1 SGHRS and CDR2 YFSETQ. The CDR3 loop is CASSLNTGSQETQYF. In nucleotides, the CDR3 is TGCGCCAGCAGCTTAAACACCGGGTCCCAAGAGACCCAGTACTTC. Filled out from reference TRBV5-1 and TRBJ2-5, the complete variable domain reads KAGVTQTPRYLIKTRGQQVTLSCSPISGHRSVSWYQQTPGQGLQFLFEYFSETQRNKGNFPGRFSGRQFSNSRSEMNVSTLELGDSALYLCASSLNTGSQETQYFGPGTRLLVL.

This chain connects TRBV6-2 or TRBV6-3 to TRBJ2-1; D is ambiguous. The ends were cut back, 2 bases at V and 5 bases at J, with 7 bases in the middle. From germline, CDR1 is MNHEY and CDR2 SVGEGT. The CDR3 runs 13 residues. CDR3 sequence (DNA): TGTGCCAGCAGTTACCCGGCAGACAATGAGCAGTTCTTC. This encodes CASSYPADNEQFF.

The chain couples TRBV30 to TRBJ2-6, with 7 positions matching TRBD1. Germline CDR1 is GTSNPN and CDR2 is SVGIG (reference sequence). The junction had 10 bases not matched to a gene; V was cut back by 1 base and J by 4 bases. There are 17 residues in the CDR3. CDR3 nucleotide sequence: TGTGCCTGGAGTGCTGACAGGGTGAGGACCGGGGCCAACGTCCTGACTTTC. It yields the protein CAWSADRVRTGANVLTF.

This chain connects TRBV9 to TRBJ1-2, with D uncertain. Germline CDR1 is SGDLS and CDR2 is YYNGEE. V was pared by 0 bases and J by 8 bases, with 11 bases between. This CDR3 has 13 residues. CDR3 DNA sequence: TGTGCCAGCAGCGTAGCTCATCTGCAGGGCTACACCTTC. It specifies CASSVAHLQGYTF.